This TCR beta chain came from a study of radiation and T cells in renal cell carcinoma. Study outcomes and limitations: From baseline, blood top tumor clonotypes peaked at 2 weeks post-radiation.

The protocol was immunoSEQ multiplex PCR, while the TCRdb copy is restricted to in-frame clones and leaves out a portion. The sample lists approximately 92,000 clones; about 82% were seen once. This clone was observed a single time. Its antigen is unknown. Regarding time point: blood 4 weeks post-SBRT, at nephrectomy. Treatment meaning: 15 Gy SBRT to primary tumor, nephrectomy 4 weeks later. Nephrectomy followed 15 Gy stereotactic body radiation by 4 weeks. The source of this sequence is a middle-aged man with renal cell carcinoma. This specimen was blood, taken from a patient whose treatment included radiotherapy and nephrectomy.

In nucleotides, the CDR3 is TGTGCCAGCAGCGTAAGAGGTGGGGCGGGAACCCAAGAGACCCAGTACTTC. Translation gives CASSVRGGAGTQETQYF. The V gene is TRBV9, the J gene TRBJ2-5; possibly TRBD2 for D (6 bases). From germline, CDR1 is SGDLS and CDR2 YYNGEE. CDR3 length equals 17 residues. V lost 1 base and J lost 1, with 17 bases in between.